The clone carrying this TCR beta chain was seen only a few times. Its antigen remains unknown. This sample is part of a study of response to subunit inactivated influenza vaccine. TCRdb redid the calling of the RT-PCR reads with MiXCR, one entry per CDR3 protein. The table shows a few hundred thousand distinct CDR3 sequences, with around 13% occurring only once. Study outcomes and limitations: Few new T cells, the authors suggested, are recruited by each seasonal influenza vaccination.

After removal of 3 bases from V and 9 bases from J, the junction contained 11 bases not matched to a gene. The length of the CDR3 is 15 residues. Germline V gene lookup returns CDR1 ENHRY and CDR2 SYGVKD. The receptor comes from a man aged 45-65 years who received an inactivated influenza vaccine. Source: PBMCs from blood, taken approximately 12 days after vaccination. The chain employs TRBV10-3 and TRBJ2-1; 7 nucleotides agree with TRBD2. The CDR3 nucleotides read TGTGCCATCAGTGACGGGGCGGGAGTAATTAGTGAGCAGTTCTTC. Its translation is CAISDGAGVISEQFF.